A single sample gave rise to the 22 T cell receptor beta chains below, sequenced in a study of blood T cells in healthy people across ages. A second PCR of about 7 to 12 cycles used a sample-barcoded 5' primer and a J-beta primer mix. Via MiXCR, TCRdb re-called the 5' RACE reads, giving one row per CDR3 protein. The table includes fewer than 900,000 distinct CDR3 sequences, around 34% detected once. Sequencing was carried out using blood. The receptor set was obtained from a man aged 18 to 30 in good health.

This clonotype was observed a handful of times. A clone one base away is much larger, so this may be a read error. This chain connects TRBV11-2 to TRBJ2-1, with TRBD2 matching 12 bases. The CDR3 consists of 18 residues. V lost 0 bases, J lost 5 bases, and 8 bases stayed unmatched. Germline CDR1 SGHAT, CDR2 FQNNGV. CDR3 nucleotide sequence: TGTGCCAGCAGCTTAGATCTGGGCGCTAGCGGGGGGGACAATGAGCAGTTCTTC. Translated, it gives CASSLDLGASGGDNEQFF.

The table lists this clonotype with many counts. The chain joins TRBV29-1 to TRBJ2-7, with D maybe TRBD1 (5 bases). Germline-derived CDR1 and CDR2 are SQVTM and ANQGSEA. Trimming shortened V by 7 bases and J by 3 bases, and 10 bases separated the two germline ends. This CDR3 is 11 amino acids long. Here the CDR3 reads CSATGYYEQYF. The DNA of the CDR3 is TGCAGCGCTACAGGTTACTACGAGCAGTACTTC.

The chain recombines TRBV5-6 with TRBJ2-7; maybe TRBD2 (5 bases). The CDR3 spans 16 residues. V lost 1 base, J lost 2 bases, and 16 bases lay in between. CDR1 is SGHDT, CDR2 YYEEEE, per germline. The CDR3 DNA follows: TGTGCCAGCAGCTTGTTGGGATCGGGAAGGGCCTACGAGCAGTACTTC. It is translated as CASSLLGSGRAYEQYF.

In the case of this clonotype: A much more abundant neighbour one base away suggests this may be a read error. The rearrangement joins TRBV12-3 or TRBV12-4 to TRBJ1-2; 11 bases are a match to TRBD1. Unmatched junction bases numbered 6, after V lost 4 bases and J lost 8 bases. This CDR3 comprises 14 residues. As DNA, the CDR3 is TGTGCCAGCAGTTGGGACAGGGGGTCCAAGGGCTACACCTTC. Its protein product is CASSWDRGSKGYTF.

The rearrangement uses TRBV20-1 and TRBJ2-1; D remains ambiguous. The closer fit of TRBJ2-7 to the DNA end suggests the J call may be wrong. Germline V gene lookup returns CDR1 DFQATT and CDR2 SNEGSKA (reference sequence). The CDR3 runs 13 residues. Here the CDR3 DNA reads TGCAGTGCTCCATTCCCCTCCTACAATGAGCAGTACTTC. This encodes CSAPFPSYNEQYF.

V is TRBV5-6 and J is TRBJ2-7; possible D gene TRBD1, 6 bases. Per the germline V gene, CDR1 is SGHDT and CDR2 is YYEEEE. Between the trimmed V and J ends, which lost 4 bases and 5 bases, there was a span of 13 bases. The CDR3 is 13 amino acids. In nucleotides, the CDR3 is TGTGCCAGCAGCCCCGGACAGCTTAACGAGCAGTACTTC. The encoded protein is CASSPGQLNEQYF.

The V call is TRBV28, the J call TRBJ2-1; 9 nucleotides agree with TRBD2. The DNA end is more similar to TRBJ2-7, so the J call may be wrong. CDR1 is MDHEN, CDR2 SYDVKM, per germline. The CDR3 has 18 amino acids. CDR3 sequence (DNA): TGTGCCAGCAGTATCGGCAGCGGGGGGTCATACTCCTACAATGAGCAGTACTTC. Protein sequence: CASSIGSGGSYSYNEQYF.

This chain links TRBV10-3 with TRBJ2-7; 9 bases fit TRBD1. In germline, CDR1 is ENHRY, CDR2 SYGVKD. This CDR3 is built from 14 residues. Trimming at V came to 10 bases and at J to 2 bases, leaving 9 bases not matched to a gene. The CDR3 nucleotides are TGTGCCACCACGCCGGGACAGGGAGCCTACGAGCAGTACTTC. As protein: CATTPGQGAYEQYF.

Turning to this clonotype: One base away lies a much larger clone, so this may be a sequencing read error. The gene calls are TRBV20-1 and TRBJ2-1; 11 bases align to TRBD2. The CDR3 totals 14 residues. Trimming removed 5 bases from V and 10 bases from J; junction bases left unmatched: 10. CDR1 and CDR2 from the germline V gene are DFQATT and SNEGSKA (reference sequence). The CDR3, as DNA: TGCAGTGCTCGAACTAGCGGGGGCTCCTACGAGCAGTTCTTC. It codes for CSARTSGGSYEQFF.

This chain links TRBV9 with TRBJ2-1; D is unclear. Trimming took off 3 bases at V and 9 bases at J, with 25 bases between the two ends. The CDR3 spans 17 residues. Germline V gene data show CDR1 as SGDLS and CDR2 as YYNGEE. The DNA of the CDR3 is TGTGCCAGCAGCGCAACCATCCGGGCCGCGGTACACTCTGAGCAGTTCTTC. Residues: CASSATIRAAVHSEQFF.

The chain joins TRBV20-1 to TRBJ2-5, with D possibly matching TRBD1 (5 bases). The length of the CDR3 is 16 residues. Germline-derived CDR1 and CDR2 are DFQATT and SNEGSKA (reference sequence). Between the trimmed V and J ends, which lost 5 bases and 11 bases, there was a span of 30 bases. The CDR3 DNA is TGCAGTGCTCCAAATCCTGGGGCTGGCCCCAATACTGAGCAGTACTTC. Residues: CSAPNPGAGPNTEQYF.

The CDR3 DNA reads as TGCAGCGTTGAAGTGGTAAATGAGCAGTTCTTC. This encodes CSVEVVNEQFF. The chain has TRBV29-1 and TRBJ2-1; no clear D gene. Germline CDR1 reads SQVTM; CDR2 reads ANQGSEA. This CDR3 region has 11 residues. The V and J ends lost 1 base and 7 bases respectively, with 5 bases between them.

Notes on this clonotype: Relative to the germline gene, one junction end is altered; a read error may explain this. The chain couples TRBV15 to TRBJ1-2, with D unclear. The CDR3 is 13 amino acids. The germline gives CDR1 LNHNV, CDR2 YYDKDF (reference sequence). CDR3: CVTSRDRVTGYTF. CDR3 coding DNA: TGTGTCACCAGCAGAGATCGGGTGACTGGCTACACCTTC.

This sequence joins TRBV5-1 and TRBJ1-2; D unresolved. There are 14 residues in the CDR3. Germline-derived CDR1 and CDR2 are SGHRS and YFSETQ. The V end lost 4 bases, the J end lost 2 bases, and 12 bases lay between the germline ends. Here the CDR3 DNA reads TGCGCCAGCAGCGTGGAGCAGGCCAACTATGGCTACACCTTC. It specifies CASSVEQANYGYTF.

The V call is TRBV6-5, the J call TRBJ1-2, with D perhaps TRBD1 (5 bases). CDR1 and CDR2 (germline): MNHEY, SVGAGI. The CDR3 has 15 amino acids. Deletions cut 4 bases from V and 8 bases from J, with 20 bases between. CDR3 DNA: TGTGCCAGCAGTTCCGAGTCGACAGCCCGAGGCGGCTACACCTTC. As protein: CASSSESTARGGYTF.

The chain combines TRBV6-2 or TRBV6-3 with TRBJ2-7; TRBD2 might be the D (6 bases). Germline CDR1 is MNHEY and CDR2 is SVGEGT. This CDR3 comprises 11 residues. The ends were cut back, 7 bases at V and 8 bases at J, with 12 bases in the middle. The CDR3 DNA sequence: TGTGCCAGCACCTCCGGGACTCAGCAGTACTTC. It encodes CASTSGTQQYF.

This clonotype was found many times. CDR3 in DNA: TGCAGCCCAGGTTCTTGGGGGGCGAATTCACCCCTCCACTTT. Its translation is CSPGSWGANSPLHF. The chain employs TRBV20-1 and TRBJ1-6; possible D gene TRBD1, 6 bases. The germline gives CDR1 DFQATT, CDR2 SNEGSKA (reference sequence). The CDR3 spans 14 residues.

This clonotype was found a few times. The V gene is TRBV6-6, the J gene TRBJ1-5; no clear D gene. In germline, CDR1 is MNHNY, CDR2 SVGAGI (reference sequence). CDR3 length: 15 amino acids. Trimming removed 2 bases at V and 4 bases at J, with 12 bases between. CDR3 protein: CASSYVRKRNQPQHF. Here the CDR3 DNA reads TGTGCCAGCAGTTACGTCCGAAAGCGGAATCAGCCCCAGCATTTT.

This clonotype has only a few counts. This chain joins TRBV6-5 and TRBJ1-1; D unclear. Germline loops: CDR1 MNHEY, CDR2 SVGAGI. Trimming left V 11 bases short and J 8 bases short, with 21 bases between. This CDR3 has 13 amino acids. The CDR3 DNA is TGTGCCGCGAGTCGGTCCAATGCTGGGGAAGCTTTCTTT. Residues: CAASRSNAGEAFF.

The V and J genes are TRBV10-3 and TRBJ1-5, with D maybe TRBD1 (6 bases). The length of the CDR3 is 13 residues. Germline V gene data show CDR1 as ENHRY and CDR2 as SYGVKD. Trimming left V 4 bases short and J 7 bases short, with 11 bases between. This CDR3 is CAISAGQGQPQHF. DNA of the CDR3: TGTGCCATCAGTGCGGGGCAGGGGCAGCCCCAGCATTTT.

This clonotype turned up a few times. The V and J genes are TRBV2 and TRBJ1-3; TRBD1 is a possible D gene (5 bases). This CDR3 has 16 amino acids. Germline V gene data show CDR1 as SNHLY and CDR2 as FYNNEI. V was trimmed by 5 bases and J by 4 bases, leaving 18 bases between them. The CDR3 loop is CASSPRRGQTGNTIYF. CDR3 in DNA: TGTGCCAGCAGTCCCCGACGGGGCCAGACCGGAAACACCATATATTTT.

To note about this clonotype: This may come from a read error, since a much larger clone is one base off. The V call is TRBV4-3, the J call TRBJ1-2; 7 bases are a match to TRBD1. Trimming took 2 bases from V and 4 from J; bases not matched to a gene: 7. The germline gives CDR1 LGHNA, CDR2 YSLEER. The CDR3 length is 15 residues. This chain's CDR3 is CASSQPGQTAYGYTF. The CDR3 bases are TGCGCCAGCAGCCAACCGGGACAGACGGCCTATGGCTACACCTTC.